This TCR beta chain was found in a study of blood T cell repertoires in COVID-19. Across the study: Sites in the United States, Italy and Spain provided acute and convalescent COVID-19 samples. PBMCs, B-cell-depleted T cells, or T cells were the source of the cDNA or gDNA that made up the material.

The V gene's germline CDR1 is SNHLY and CDR2 FYNNEI. Trimming shortened V by 2 bases and J by 8 bases, and 10 bases separated the two germline ends. CDR3 length: 13 residues. In the study's own analysis: It was from reference gene primer amplification that nucleated cell counts were estimated. The assay was immunoSEQ multiplex PCR, and TCRdb's table has in-frame clones only and misses some. V, J and clone size are those of that table, while D and trimming were read from the DNA. The repertoire holds roughly 23,000 clones, with about 90% as singletons. The source material was peripheral blood. This clonotype was obtained from a woman in her 70s with active COVID-19. This chain connects TRBV2 to TRBJ2-1; D is uncertain. CDR3 bases: TGTGCCAGCAGTGAATTGTTAGGAGATGAGCAGTTCTTC. Its protein product is CASSELLGDEQFF.